This record looks at one T cell receptor beta chain sequence and its context. A single record per CDR3 protein comes from TCRdb applying MiXCR to the 5' RACE reads. The sample gives approximately 300,000 distinct CDR3 sequences, around 7% of which show up once; 18% is in the top ten. J lost 7 bases, V lost 6 bases, and 9 bases had no gene match. This CDR3 is 14 amino acids long. Germline CDR1 reads MDHEN; CDR2 reads SYDVKM. The data belong to a study of T cells after yellow fever vaccination. The chain links TRBV28 to TRBJ2-4, with 7 bases aligning to TRBD1. This receptor was taken from a young man who received the YFV17D yellow fever vaccine. The material sequenced was PBMCs, taken about 41 days after the first yellow fever vaccination. CDR3 region: CASRFEGAGNIQYF. In DNA form, the CDR3 reads TGTGCCAGCAGGTTCGAGGGGGCCGGGAACATTCAGTACTTC.